Listed here are 16 T cell receptor beta chains from one sample, sequenced in a study of T cell clones after liver transplantation. Some clones are missing from TCRdb's copy, which holds only in-frame ones; the method was immunoSEQ multiplex PCR. The data hold 20,000 to 25,000 clones, with roughly 69% observed a single time. Material: CD4+ T cells from blood, obtained before liver transplant. These TCRs come from a human donor who received a liver transplant.

This chain links TRBV7-2 with TRBJ2-1; 7 bases agree with TRBD1. J was trimmed by 8 bases and V by 3 bases; bases with no gene match: 4. The CDR3 totals 13 residues. The V gene's germline CDR1 is SGHTA and CDR2 FQGNSA. In DNA form, the CDR3 reads TGTGCCAGCAGCTTCAACAGGGGCGATGAGCAGTTCTTC. Amino acid sequence: CASSFNRGDEQFF.

The chain combines TRBV6-5 with TRBJ1-1; 7 bases agree with TRBD1. After removal of 5 bases from V and 8 bases from J, the junction contained 2 bases not matched to a gene. Germline CDR1 MNHEY, CDR2 SVGAGI. This CDR3 spans 11 amino acids. The CDR3 DNA follows: TGTGCCAGCAGTAGACAGGGAGAAGCTTTCTTT. This gives the protein CASSRQGEAFF.

V gene TRBV5-1 combines with J gene TRBJ1-1; no reliable D call. V gave up 0 bases and J gave up 1 base, with 7 bases separating them. CDR3 length: 14 residues. Looked up from germline, CDR1 is SGHRS and CDR2 is YFSETQ. CDR3 DNA sequence: TGCGCCAGCAGCTTGGCCACGGGGAACACTGAAGCTTTCTTT. Amino acid sequence: CASSLATGNTEAFF.

This chain links TRBV29-1 with TRBJ2-2; unclear D gene. Deletions cut 6 bases from V and 0 bases from J, with 5 bases between. This CDR3 comprises 12 residues. Germline V lookup: CDR1 SQVTM, CDR2 ANQGSEA. DNA for the CDR3: TGCAGCGTCCGCTCGAACACCGGGGAGCTGTTTTTT. It translates to CSVRSNTGELFF.

This clone has just a few counts. The chain combines TRBV19 with TRBJ1-1; TRBD1 matches 8 bases. Looked up from germline, CDR1 is LNHDA and CDR2 is SQIVND (reference sequence). With V trimmed by 4 bases and J by 5 bases, 6 bases remained unmatched. The CDR3 has 14 residues. The CDR3 DNA reads TGTGCCAGTAGTACACAGGGGGGTAGGACTGAAGCTTTCTTT. This translates into CASSTQGGRTEAFF.

This clone occurred a few times. This chain joins TRBV29-1 and TRBJ1-2, with D unresolved. V shed 7 bases and J shed 5 bases, with 11 bases lying between them. In germline, CDR1 is SQVTM, CDR2 ANQGSEA. CDR3 length: 11 residues. The DNA for the CDR3 is TGCAGCGCTAGGACGGGGTATGGCTACACCTTC. Protein product: CSARTGYGYTF. Full variable domain (outside the CDR3, taken from reference TRBV29-1 and TRBJ1-2): SAVISQKPSRDICQRGTSLTIQCQVDSQVTMMFWYRQQPGQSLTLIATANQGSEATYESGFVIDKFPISRPNLTFSTLTVSNMSPEDSSIYLCSARTGYGYTFGSGTRLTVV.

This chain uses TRBV29-1 with TRBJ1-1; 7 bases are a match to TRBD1. The CDR3 spans 13 residues. Germline assignment: CDR1 SQVTM and CDR2 ANQGSEA. J lost 5 bases, V lost 7 bases, and 10 bases had no gene match. Written as DNA, the CDR3 is TGCAGCGGAACAAGACAGGGCGGTACTGAAGCTTTCTTT. Amino acid sequence: CSGTRQGGTEAFF.

The DNA for the CDR3 is TGTGCCAGCAGTGAAGCTGGGAGCAGCTCCTATAATTCACCCCTCCACTTT. It yields the protein CASSEAGSSSYNSPLHF. The chain employs TRBV6-1 and TRBJ1-6; D is ambiguous. The CDR3 is 17 amino acids. Germline CDR1 reads MNHNS; CDR2 reads SASEGT. Trimming removed 0 bases from V and 0 bases from J, with 9 bases in between.

This rearrangement joins TRBV27 to TRBJ1-2, with D maybe TRBD1 (5 bases). The germline CDR1 and CDR2 sequences are MNHEY and SMNVEV (reference sequence). This CDR3 comprises 17 residues. Trimming left V 0 bases short and J 1 base short, with 15 bases between. As DNA, the CDR3 is TGTGCCAGCAGTTTATCCTGGGGAGGGGCAGTTAACTATGGCTACACCTTC. It encodes CASSLSWGGAVNYGYTF.

The V gene is TRBV6-5, the J gene TRBJ2-3, with D uncertain. The CDR3 covers 12 residues. Germline CDR1 is MNHEY and CDR2 is SVGAGI. The V end lost 6 bases, the J end lost 1 base, and 5 bases lay between the germline ends. CDR3 nucleotides: TGTGCCAGCAGCAGAGGCACAGATACGCAGTATTTT. This translates into CASSRGTDTQYF.

This clone has just one count. The CDR3 bases are TGTGCCAGCAGCGTAGATCCAGGGGGCTACGAGCAGTACTTC. This gives the protein CASSVDPGGYEQYF. V usage is TRBV9 and J usage is TRBJ2-7; 7 bases fit TRBD1. Trimming took 0 bases from V and 3 from J; bases not matched to a gene: 3. The CDR3 covers 14 residues. Germline CDR1 and CDR2: SGDLS and YYNGEE.

The gene calls are TRBV25-1 and TRBJ1-3, with D possibly being TRBD1 (5 bases). Germline V CDR1 and CDR2: MGHDK, SYGVNS. Deletions cut 4 bases from V and 4 bases from J, with 17 bases between. There are 16 residues in the CDR3. CDR3 DNA: TGTGCCAGCAGTGCTCTAGAGTCAGGGATCGGAAACACCATATATTTT. Its protein product is CASSALESGIGNTIYF.

In DNA form, the CDR3 reads TGTGCCAGCAGCTTGGCACAGAGAGGTTCACCCCTCCACTTT. Its translation: CASSLAQRGSPLHF. The chain joins TRBV5-6 to TRBJ1-6; D gene ambiguous. V shed 0 bases and J shed 9 bases, with 10 bases lying between them. The CDR3 is 14 residues long. Germline V CDR1 and CDR2: SGHDT, YYEEEE.

This sequence joins TRBV10-3 and TRBJ1-2; possibly TRBD1 for D (5 bases). Trimming took 4 bases from V and 5 from J, leaving 17 bases between them. Germline CDR1 and CDR2: ENHRY and SYGVKD. The CDR3 consists of 15 residues. DNA of the CDR3: TGTGCCATCAGTGGGGACGGCGGACTACAATATGGCTACACCTTC. Translating gives CAISGDGGLQYGYTF.

The chain combines TRBV28 with TRBJ1-4; D possibly corresponds to TRBD1 (6 bases). The CDR3 length is 19 residues. Per germline, CDR1 MDHEN and CDR2 SYDVKM. V lost 4 bases, J lost 5 bases, and 26 bases lay in between. CDR3 bases: TGTGCCAGCAGTTCCATTAGGAGTCCCCCGGGGGCCCTGAATGAAAAACTGTTTTTT. Protein product: CASSSIRSPPGALNEKLFF.

V usage is TRBV9 and J usage is TRBJ2-6, with D tentatively TRBD1 (5 bases). Trimming took 2 bases from V and 0 from J, leaving 6 bases between them. In germline, CDR1 is SGDLS, CDR2 YYNGEE. CDR3 size: 15 residues. CDR3 DNA: TGTGCCAGCAGCGTCACAGGCTCTGGGGCCAACGTCCTGACTTTC. Protein: CASSVTGSGANVLTF.